The 29 T cell receptor beta chains below come from one sample, sequenced in a study of early T cells in non-severe SARS-CoV-2 infection. TCRdb ran MiXCR on the 5' RACE reads and lists one entry per CDR3 protein. This sample carries 50,000 to 60,000 distinct CDR3 sequences, less than 11% of them seen once, and the ten largest clones take around 4.3%. The specimen was whole blood. The receptors stem from an adult who was a healthcare worker with PCR-confirmed SARS-CoV-2 infection or an uninfected control (not recorded which).

This rearrangement joins TRBV7-2 to TRBJ2-2; TRBD2 matches 7 bases. V was pared by 0 bases and J by 3 bases, with 10 bases of the junction left unmatched. The CDR3 has 18 amino acids. In germline, CDR1 is SGHTA, CDR2 FQGNSA. CDR3 loop: CASSLALPSGTYTGELFF. DNA of the CDR3: TGTGCCAGCAGCTTAGCGCTTCCCAGCGGGACGTACACCGGGGAGCTGTTTTTT.

This chain connects TRBV23-1 to TRBJ2-7, with D uncertain. TRBV23-1 is classed as an ORF, of uncertain function. The V and J ends lost 11 bases and 6 bases respectively, with 11 bases between them. The CDR3 has 10 amino acids. The DNA for the CDR3 is TGCGCCCACTCTGTAGCCGAGCAGTACTTC. Its protein is CAHSVAEQYF.

Many counts were recorded for this clonotype. The J gene is TRBJ1-1, the V gene TRBV5-1, with 7 bases that match TRBD1. The CDR3 sequence is 14 residues long. Germline-derived CDR1 and CDR2 are SGHRS and YFSETQ. V shed 6 bases and J 4 bases; nucleotides not matched to a gene: 9. The DNA of the CDR3 is TGCGCCAGCACCACAGGGGAGAGGGTCACTGAAGCTTTCTTT. Its translation is CASTTGERVTEAFF.

This clonotype came up many times. This chain joins TRBV28 and TRBJ2-7, with D possibly matching TRBD1 (5 bases). Looked up from germline, CDR1 is MDHEN and CDR2 is SYDVKM. This CDR3 spans 16 amino acids. V lost 7 bases and J lost 4, with 23 bases in between. The CDR3 spells CASNKRPRHGAYEQYF. The CDR3 nucleotides read TGTGCCAGCAACAAGAGGCCCCGTCATGGGGCTTACGAGCAGTACTTC.

The chain links TRBV7-9 to TRBJ2-5; D unclear. The V end was cut by 2 bases, the J end by 0 bases, with 7 bases between. CDR1 and CDR2 from the germline V gene are SEHNR and FQNEAQ (reference sequence). CDR3 length: 14 amino acids. Here the CDR3 DNA reads TGTGCCAGCAGCTTAAGGGCCTACCAAGAGACCCAGTACTTC. It encodes CASSLRAYQETQYF.

This clonotype was observed many times. This chain connects TRBV7-8 to TRBJ2-5; D unclear. CDR1 is SGHVS and CDR2 is FQNEAQ in the germline V gene. This CDR3 contains 13 residues. V was trimmed by 9 bases and J by 1 base, leaving 12 bases between them. The CDR3 protein is CAREGRVQETQYF. The CDR3 nucleotides are TGTGCCAGAGAAGGACGTGTCCAAGAGACCCAGTACTTC. Using reference TRBV7-8 and TRBJ2-5 for the parts outside the CDR3, the full variable domain is GAGVSQSPRYKVAKRGQDVALRCDPISGHVSLFWYQQALGQGPEFLTYFQNEAQLDKSGLPSDRFFAERPEGSVSTLKIQRTQQEDSAVYLCAREGRVQETQYFGPGTRLLVL.

This clonotype was observed many times. This chain uses TRBV25-1 with TRBJ2-7; 9 bases fit TRBD2. Germline lookup yields CDR1 MGHDK and CDR2 SYGVNS. V shed 5 bases and J 6 bases; nucleotides not matched to a gene: 11. This CDR3 contains 15 residues. The CDR3 DNA sequence: TGTGCCAGCAGTCGCTACAGCGCGGGGGGGCTCGAGCAGTACTTC. It is translated as CASSRYSAGGLEQYF.

V gene TRBV29-1 combines with J gene TRBJ2-2; D uncertain. Germline CDR1 and CDR2: SQVTM and ANQGSEA. Trimming removed 5 bases from V and 4 bases from J, with 11 bases in between. This CDR3 comprises 13 residues. This CDR3 is CSVQGRVTGELFF. The DNA for the CDR3 is TGCAGCGTTCAAGGGCGCGTCACCGGGGAGCTGTTTTTT.

This clonotype was detected many times. The chain links TRBV7-9 to TRBJ2-4; D call uncertain. The V and J ends lost 5 bases and 13 bases respectively, with 18 bases between them. This CDR3 has 13 residues. Germline V gene lookup returns CDR1 SEHNR and CDR2 FQNEAQ (reference sequence). Here the CDR3 reads CASSPQPQAPQYF. CDR3 coding DNA: TGTGCCAGCAGCCCCCAGCCACAAGCGCCCCAGTACTTC. Filled out from reference TRBV7-9 and TRBJ2-4, the complete variable domain reads DTGVSQNPRHKITKRGQNVTFRCDPISEHNRLYWYRQTLGQGPEFLTYFQNEAQLEKSRLLSDRFSAERPKGSFSTLEIQRTEQGDSAMYLCASSPQPQAPQYFGAGTRLSVL.

The rearrangement uses TRBV7-6 and TRBJ2-3, with D perhaps matching TRBD1 or TRBD2 (6 bases each). This CDR3 is built from 16 residues. Trimming cost V 4 bases and J 4 bases, with 18 bases left between them. Germline V gives CDR1 SGHVS, CDR2 FNYEAQ. The CDR3 loop is CASSSPGARSADTQYF. In nucleotides, the CDR3 is TGTGCCAGCAGCTCCCCGGGGGCCAGATCGGCAGATACGCAGTATTTT.

This clonotype has more than one count but fewer than ten. The chain couples TRBV7-2 to TRBJ1-6; no clear D gene. The V and J ends lost 2 bases and 8 bases respectively, with 7 bases between them. Germline V gives CDR1 SGHTA, CDR2 FQGNSA. CDR3 length equals 13 residues. Here the CDR3 DNA reads TGTGCCAGCAGCTTATCTGGCGATTCACCCCTCCACTTT. Translation: CASSLSGDSPLHF.

This clonotype was detected ten times or more. The chain has TRBV7-9 and TRBJ2-7, with TRBD1 matching 9 bases. This CDR3 region has 13 residues. Per the germline V gene, CDR1 is SEHNR and CDR2 is FQNEAQ (reference sequence). Trimming cost V 3 bases and J 10 bases; bases outside gene matches: 7. The CDR3 spells CASSFARDREQYF. CDR3 DNA sequence: TGTGCCAGCAGCTTCGCTAGGGACAGGGAACAGTACTTC.

Concerning this clonotype itself: A much larger clone lies a single base off, so this may be a read error. The rearrangement joins TRBV12-5 to TRBJ1-6; D not certain. Trimming pared 3 bases from V and 5 bases from J, leaving 14 bases between. In germline, CDR1 is LGHNT, CDR2 FRNRAP. The CDR3 runs to 16 residues. In nucleotides, the CDR3 is TGTGCTAGTGGTTTTGATCCCGGGGTTCATAATTCACCCCTCCACTTT. This sequence encodes CASGFDPGVHNSPLHF. Looking up the rest from reference TRBV12-5 and TRBJ1-6 gives the full variable domain: DARVTQTPRHKVTEMGQEVTMRCQPILGHNTVFWYRQTMMQGLELLAYFRNRAPLDDSGMPKDRFSAEMPDATLATLKIQPSEPRDSAVYFCASGFDPGVHNSPLHFGNGTRLTVT.

As to this clonotype: This may come from a read error, since a much larger clone is one base off. The genes are TRBV10-3 and TRBJ1-2, with 9 bases matching TRBD1. The CDR3 covers 17 residues. V trimming: 6 bases; J trimming: 3 bases; junction bases outside the gene matches: 14. CDR1 is ENHRY and CDR2 is SYGVKD in the germline V gene. CDR3 in amino acids: CAIRGGQGRSVDYGYTF. The CDR3, as DNA: TGTGCCATCAGAGGGGGACAGGGACGGTCTGTGGACTATGGCTACACCTTC.

This clonotype showed up many times. The chain uses TRBV6-2 or TRBV6-3 and TRBJ2-7; tentatively, D is TRBD1 (6 bases). CDR1 is MNHEY, CDR2 SVGEGT, per germline. Between the trimmed V and J ends, which lost 6 bases and 5 bases, there was a span of 11 bases. The CDR3 extends over 12 amino acids. The CDR3 sequence is CASRSDSHEQYF. In DNA form, the CDR3 reads TGTGCCAGCAGATCGGACAGTCACGAGCAGTACTTC.

This clonotype was seen only a few times. The chain employs TRBV7-2 and TRBJ1-6; tentatively, D is TRBD1 (5 bases). The CDR3 spans 15 residues. Germline V CDR1 and CDR2: SGHTA, FQGNSA. V dropped 2 bases and J dropped 8 bases, with 13 bases sitting between them. In DNA form, the CDR3 reads TGTGCCAGCAGCTTAACCCCCCAGGGACATTCACCCCTCCACTTT. Protein product: CASSLTPQGHSPLHF. The full variable domain, in which reference TRBV7-2 and TRBJ1-6 provide the parts outside the CDR3, is GAGVSQSPSNKVTEKGKDVELRCDPISGHTALYWYRQSLGQGLEFLIYFQGNSAPDKSGLPSDRFSAERTGGSVSTLTIQRTQQEDSAVYLCASSLTPQGHSPLHFGNGTRLTVT.

The V gene is TRBV7-3, the J gene TRBJ2-3; unclear D gene. This CDR3 is 13 amino acids long. The V end lost 5 bases, the J end lost 6 bases, and 12 bases lay between the germline ends. Germline loops: CDR1 SGHTA, CDR2 FQGTGA. Here the CDR3 reads CASSQHFGDTQYF. The CDR3 bases are TGTGCCAGCAGCCAACACTTTGGGGATACGCAGTATTTT.

There are a few counts of this clonotype. The chain uses TRBV29-1 and TRBJ2-7; tentative D call: TRBD2 (5 bases). Trimming took 7 bases from V and 4 from J, leaving 17 bases between them. The CDR3 has 13 residues. Germline CDR1 is SQVTM and CDR2 is ANQGSEA. The CDR3, as DNA: TGCAGCGCCATTGAGGGTGGAGTGTACGAGCAGTACTTC. Protein product: CSAIEGGVYEQYF.

This clonotype was seen at least ten times. This sequence joins TRBV6-5 and TRBJ2-3, with 8 bases identical to TRBD2. Germline loops: CDR1 MNHEY, CDR2 SVGAGI. The J segment lost 0 bases and the V segment lost 7 bases, leaving 3 bases of the junction unmatched. The CDR3 covers 14 residues. CDR3 sequence reads: CASKSGGSTDTQYF. The CDR3 DNA is TGTGCCAGCAAATCGGGGGGGAGCACAGATACGCAGTATTTT.

This clonotype has at least ten counts. This chain links TRBV7-9 with TRBJ2-1; TRBD2 is a possible D gene (5 bases). The CDR3 totals 15 residues. Trimming took off 1 base at V and 7 bases at J, with 14 bases between the two ends. Germline CDR1 SEHNR, CDR2 FQNEAQ (reference sequence). This chain's CDR3 is CASSLDSSRENEQFF. CDR3 DNA sequence: TGTGCCAGCAGCTTAGATTCTAGCCGGGAAAATGAGCAGTTCTTC. Full variable domain (rest looked up from reference TRBV7-9 and TRBJ2-1): DTGVSQNPRHKITKRGQNVTFRCDPISEHNRLYWYRQTLGQGPEFLTYFQNEAQLEKSRLLSDRFSAERPKGSFSTLEIQRTEQGDSAMYLCASSLDSSRENEQFFGPGTRLTVL.

This clonotype was observed at least ten times. The V gene is TRBV7-2, the J gene TRBJ2-3; 12 bases fit TRBD2. This CDR3 spans 17 amino acids. J lost 6 bases, V lost 5 bases, and 12 bases had no gene match. Per germline, CDR1 SGHTA and CDR2 FQGNSA. The CDR3 spells CASSRTSGMVGMDTQYF. Here the CDR3 DNA reads TGTGCCAGCAGCCGGACTAGCGGGATGGTTGGAATGGATACGCAGTATTTT. Complete variable domain (other parts from reference TRBV7-2 and TRBJ2-3): GAGVSQSPSNKVTEKGKDVELRCDPISGHTALYWYRQSLGQGLEFLIYFQGNSAPDKSGLPSDRFSAERTGGSVSTLTIQRTQQEDSAVYLCASSRTSGMVGMDTQYFGPGTRLTVL.

This clonotype was counted ten times or more. V is TRBV5-1 and J is TRBJ2-3, with 15 bases lining up with TRBD2. The CDR3 is 18 residues long. Trimming removed 5 bases from V and 3 bases from J; junction bases left unmatched: 10. The germline V gene encodes CDR1 SGHRS and CDR2 YFSETQ. CDR3 sequence (DNA): TGCGCCAGCAGTTCTGGAACCGGGACTAGCGGGAGGACAGATACGCAGTATTTT. Its protein product is CASSSGTGTSGRTDTQYF.

This clonotype was detected ten times or more. This chain connects TRBV11-3 to TRBJ2-2, with a tentative D call TRBD1 (6 bases). This CDR3 spans 13 amino acids. Germline CDR1 SGHNT, CDR2 YENEEA. The V and J ends lost 7 bases and 7 bases respectively, with 13 bases between them. The CDR3 loop is CASNPTGIGELFF. For the CDR3, the DNA is TGTGCCAGCAACCCTACAGGGATCGGGGAGCTGTTTTTT.

On this clonotype itself: Since a much larger clone is just one base distant, this may be a read error. The chain has TRBV11-2 and TRBJ2-3; D is unclear. Germline CDR1 is SGHAT and CDR2 is FQNNGV. The CDR3 has 14 amino acids. In nucleotides, the CDR3 is TGTACCAGCAGCTTAGATCTGAGCTATCCTACGCAGTATTTT. Its protein is CTSSLDLSYPTQYF.

The chain employs TRBV7-9 and TRBJ2-7, with D possibly TRBD1 on 6 matching bases. CDR3 length: 13 residues. Trimming shortened V by 3 bases and J by 4 bases, and 10 bases separated the two germline ends. Germline-derived CDR1 and CDR2 are SEHNR and FQNEAQ (reference sequence). Written as DNA, the CDR3 is TGTGCCAGCAGCTTTCAGGGGTTGTACGAGCAGTACTTC. It is translated as CASSFQGLYEQYF.

This chain joins TRBV7-2 and TRBJ1-2; maybe TRBD1 (6 bases). V lost 2 bases to trimming and J lost 4 bases, with 11 bases between them. The CDR3 loop spans 14 amino acids. The V gene's germline CDR1 is SGHTA and CDR2 FQGNSA. CDR3 amino acids: CASSLSGVRYGYTF. CDR3 nucleotide sequence: TGTGCCAGCAGCTTATCAGGGGTCCGCTATGGCTACACCTTC. The variable domain in full, with the rest retrieved from reference TRBV7-2 and TRBJ1-2, is GAGVSQSPSNKVTEKGKDVELRCDPISGHTALYWYRQSLGQGLEFLIYFQGNSAPDKSGLPSDRFSAERTGGSVSTLTIQRTQQEDSAVYLCASSLSGVRYGYTFGSGTRLTVV.

In this sample, this clonotype turned up many times. The chain carries TRBV7-2 and TRBJ2-1; 8 bases are a match to TRBD2. This CDR3 is built from 17 residues. Germline V gene data show CDR1 as SGHTA and CDR2 as FQGNSA. V gave up 1 base and J gave up 6 bases; unmatched junction bases: 11. In nucleotides, the CDR3 is TGTGCCAGCAGCTTAGTATGGAGCGGGAGTAGTTCCAATGAGCAGTTCTTC. Its translation: CASSLVWSGSSSNEQFF.

The CDR3 bases are TGTGCCAGCACCTTACGTGTGAACACTGAAGCTTTCTTT. Translation: CASTLRVNTEAFF. The chain recombines TRBV6-2 or TRBV6-3 with TRBJ1-1; no clear D gene. V was cut by 7 bases and J by 0 bases, with 9 bases left in between. The CDR3 is 13 amino acids. The germline V gene has CDR1 MNHEY and CDR2 SVGEGT.

This clonotype was counted many times. Its ends do not fully match the called genes, so a read error is possible. The V gene is TRBV10-3, the J gene TRBJ1-1; D is undetermined. CDR3 length equals 13 residues. Germline CDR1 ENHRY, CDR2 SYGVKD. The CDR3 is CAISAGLNTEVFF. The CDR3 bases are TGTGCCATCAGTGCAGGATTGAACACTGAAGTTTTCTTT.